This TCR beta chain was documented in a study of persistence of HIV-infected CD4 T cells (dated by TCRdb to the early 2020s). At the level of the whole study: The median time participants had been on suppressive ART was roughly eight years. Apart from a couple of participants who underwent leukapheresis at a single time point, peripheral blood samples of up to about 180 mL were collected from participants at multiple time points. Anti-CD3/anti-CD28 stimulation activated a higher proportion of cells, with a lower memory fraction, than antigen stimulation. The study isolated CMV- and HIV-1 Gag-responding CD4+ T cells from ART-treated individuals to examine antigen-driven clonal expansion of HIV-1-infected cells. Proviral sequencing was used to assess clonality among infected cells, whereas TCRbeta sequencing gauged the clonality of all cells within each sorted population. The TCR cluster analysis across participants included roughly eight participants for CMV and more than five participants for Gag.

In the case of this clone: The target of this receptor is not known. Base qualities are not at hand, and no much larger clone is one base apart.

The immunoSEQ hsTCRB assay version 4 in survey mode was used to sequence TCRbeta repertoires from genomic DNA. For TCRbeta sequencing, genomic DNA was diluted to around 9.9 ng/uL, with up to 1 ug used per sample. From the authors' description of their analysis: Analysis of the TCRbeta data was done in ImmunoSeq Analyzer 3.0, and diversity was computed on productive nucleotide rearrangements. Using the Immunarch R package, lower-bound TCR diversity was estimated with the improved Chao index and clonality was estimated with the Gini coefficient. Different nucleotide rearrangements encoding the same CDR3beta amino acid sequence were treated as distinct clonotypes. Differential abundance analysis identified TCRbeta sequences significantly enriched in antigen-responding cells relative to anti-CD3/anti-CD28-activated cells. TCRs were clustered by predicted peptide-MHC specificity with GLIPH2, both within individual participants and across merged participant data sets. The immuneACCESS repertoire file appears here via TCRdb, limited to in-frame rearrangements. These files lack a portion of the clones; in checked studies, under half of the deficit traces to unresolved V genes, and the cause of the others is not known. V and J calls and clone size are as listed in that table; D and trimming were resolved from the DNA. The sample table lists some 45,000 clones, around 89% of them with a count of one. 0.4% to 0.5% of the sample lies in the top ten.

The treatment or condition label corresponds to: suppressive antiretroviral therapy. As a nonspecific positive control representing the CD4+ T cell repertoire, cells were stimulated with anti-CD3/anti-CD28 magnetic beads. Sorting of responding CD4+ T cells was based on upregulation of both CD40 ligand and CD69. HIV-1-infected adults in whom suppressive ART had been started during chronic infection were enrolled as participants. For at least 4 years, the participants' plasma HIV-1 RNA had been undetectable, below 50 copies/mL. To be included, participants needed a CD4+ T cell count above 400 cells/uL and a positive CMV serology. Before stimulation, PBMCs were isolated using density centrifugation and depleted of CD8+ T cells. Stimulation of CD8-depleted PBMCs was carried out for roughly 19 hours with anti-CD28/CD49d costimulation, CD40-blocking antibody and enfuvirtide, to prevent new infections. Cells were sorted on a Beckman Coulter MoFlo Legacy or XDP sorter, with propidium iodide excluding dead cells. The QIAamp DNA Mini Kit was used for genomic DNA extraction from samples above one million cells, and the Quick-DNA Microprep Kit was used otherwise.

Paper-wide results and their limitations: Antigen-responding cells were enriched for degenerate expanded CDR3beta sequences, which suggests convergent selection of CD4+ responses to CMV and Gag. The study involved few individuals and tested only a limited range of antigens. Significantly lower TCRbeta richness was observed in CMV- and Gag-responding cells than in anti-CD3/anti-CD28-responding cells, and higher oligoclonality was observed in CMV-responding cells than in CD3/CD28-stimulated and Gag-responding cells. A correlation was observed between TCR oligoclonality and proviral oligoclonality within the same sorted populations. Bulk TCR analyses could not be restricted to the rare CMV-responding cells that actually carried HIV-1 proviruses.

The clonotype comes from an adult woman with HIV who was CMV-seropositive. The sample in question was CD4+ T cells sorted from PBMCs after roughly 19-hour stimulation, obtained from a patient who received antiretroviral therapy. Per the publication, the cell subset or site label means: CD40L+CD69+ CD4 T cells responding to anti-CD3/anti-CD28 beads, representing the overall repertoire.

The CDR3 has the sequence CASSLAGDYGYTF. In nucleotide form, the sequence is TGCGCCAGCAGCTTGGCAGGAGACTATGGCTACACCTTC. The chain is made from TRBV5-1 and TRBJ1-2; no D gene call is confident. The CDR3 sequence holds 13 residues, the cysteine and phenylalanine included. Left in the record is the CDR3 DNA by itself, 39 bases read in frame from the first base. The germline V gene provides CDR1 SGHRS and CDR2 YFSETQ. The germline ends are 6 bases apart after V is trimmed by 0 bases and J by 3 bases.